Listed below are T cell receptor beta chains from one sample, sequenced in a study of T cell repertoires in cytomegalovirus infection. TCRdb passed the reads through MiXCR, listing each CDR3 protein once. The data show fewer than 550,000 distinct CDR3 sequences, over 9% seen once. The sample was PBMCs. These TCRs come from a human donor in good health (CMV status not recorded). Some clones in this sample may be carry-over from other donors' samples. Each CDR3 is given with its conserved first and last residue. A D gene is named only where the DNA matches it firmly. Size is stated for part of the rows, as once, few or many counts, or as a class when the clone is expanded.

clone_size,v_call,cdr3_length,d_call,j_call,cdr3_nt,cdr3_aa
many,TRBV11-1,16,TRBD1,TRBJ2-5,TGTGCCAGCAGCCCTCGGGACAGTTCCCATCAAGAGACCCAGTACTTC,CASSPRDSSHQETQYF
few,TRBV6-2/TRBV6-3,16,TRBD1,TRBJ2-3,TGTGCCAGCAGTTTGCAGCCGGGACAGGGGGCAGATACGCAGTATTTT,CASSLQPGQGADTQYF
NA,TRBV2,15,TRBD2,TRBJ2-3,TGTGCCAGCAGTGATCCAGCGGGAGTGGCAGATACGCAGTATTTT,CASSDPAGVADTQYF
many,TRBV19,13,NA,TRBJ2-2,TGTGCCTCGAGTCACAGGGACACCGGGGAGCTGTTTTTT,CASSHRDTGELFF
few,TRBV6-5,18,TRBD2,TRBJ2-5,TGTGCCAGCAGTTACGGAGGGCTAGCGGGAGGTCCCCGGGAGACCCAGTACTTC,CASSYGGLAGGPRETQYF
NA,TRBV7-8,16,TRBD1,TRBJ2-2,TGTGCCAGCAGTTCGATTCGGACAGGGGGCGGCGGGGAGCTGTTTTTT,CASSSIRTGGGGELFF
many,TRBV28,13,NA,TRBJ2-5,TGTGCCAGCAGTTTACCTTTGGAGGGTGCATGGTCCTTC,CASSLPLEGAWSF
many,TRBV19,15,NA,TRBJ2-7,TGTGCCAGTAGTATAGATTCCTTCTCGGGTAGGGAGCAGTACTTC,CASSIDSFSGREQYF
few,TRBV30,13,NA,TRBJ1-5,TGTGCCTGGCGGACAGCTAGCAATCAGCCCCAGCATTTT,CAWRTASNQPQHF
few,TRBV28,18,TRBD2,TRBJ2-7,TGTGCCAGCACCGCCAGGAACTGGAAGACTAGCGGCGCCTACGAGCAGTACTTC,CASTARNWKTSGAYEQYF
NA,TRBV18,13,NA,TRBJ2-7,TGTGCCAGCTCACCCGCTGCGAGCTACGAGCAGTACTTC,CASSPAASYEQYF
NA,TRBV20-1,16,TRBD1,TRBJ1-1,TGCAGTGCTAGGCCCGCCGGGACAGGGGGAAACACTGAAGCTTTCTTT,CSARPAGTGGNTEAFF
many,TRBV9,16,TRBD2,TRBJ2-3,TGTGCCAGCAGCGTGAGCGGGGGGCAAAGCACAGATACGCAGTATTTT,CASSVSGGQSTDTQYF
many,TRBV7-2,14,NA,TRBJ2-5,TGTGCCAGCAGCTTGGCTAGTGTAATGGAGACCCAGTACTTC,CASSLASVMETQYF
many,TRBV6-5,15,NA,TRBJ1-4,TGTGCCAGCAGTTACGGGGGGCAGCCTAATGAAAAACTGTTTTTT,CASSYGGQPNEKLFF
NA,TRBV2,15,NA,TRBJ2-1,TGTGCCAGCAGTGAGATTACCTTGGTTTGGAATGAGCAGTTCTTC,CASSEITLVWNEQFF
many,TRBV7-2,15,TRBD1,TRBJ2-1,TGTGCCAGCAGCTTTGACAGGGGAAACTACAATGAGCAGTTCTTC,CASSFDRGNYNEQFF
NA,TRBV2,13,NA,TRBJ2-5,TGTGCCAGCAGTGTTATGGGGGCAGAGACCCAGTACTTC,CASSVMGAETQYF
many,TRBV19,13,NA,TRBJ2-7,TGTGCCAGTAGACCCCGGGGGCAAGACGAGCAGTACTTC,CASRPRGQDEQYF
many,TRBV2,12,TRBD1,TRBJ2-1,TGTGCCAGCAGGGGGGACAGCTATGAGCAGTTCTTC,CASRGDSYEQFF
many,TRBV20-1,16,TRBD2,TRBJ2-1,TGCAGTGCTTCCCTAGCGGGAGTTAACTCCTACAATGAGCAGTTCTTC,CSASLAGVNSYNEQFF
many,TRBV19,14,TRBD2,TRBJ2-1,TGTGCCAGTAGTCGGCGGGAGGAGTACAATGAGCAGTTCTTC,CASSRREEYNEQFF
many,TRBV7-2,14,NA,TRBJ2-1,TGTGCCAGCAGCTTTGATATAGCGGTGGATGAGCAGTTCTTC,CASSFDIAVDEQFF
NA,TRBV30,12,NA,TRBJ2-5,TGTGCCTGCGGAGTCAGGAGGGAGACCCAGTACTTC,CACGVRRETQYF
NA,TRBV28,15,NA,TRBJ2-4,TGTGCCAGCATCGGTGGCACTTTAGCCAAAAACATTCAGTACTTC,CASIGGTLAKNIQYF
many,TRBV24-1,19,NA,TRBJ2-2,TGTGCCACCAGTGATTCCCCGACAGGACGGAGGGCCCACACCGGGGAGCTGTTTTTT,CATSDSPTGRRAHTGELFF
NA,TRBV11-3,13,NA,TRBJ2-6,TGTGCCAGCAGCTTAGACAGCGCCAAAGTCCTGACTTTC,CASSLDSAKVLTF
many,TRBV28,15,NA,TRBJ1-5,TGTGCCAGCAGTACATGGACAGCCCACGGTCAGCCCCAGCATTTT,CASSTWTAHGQPQHF
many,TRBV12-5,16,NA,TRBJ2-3,TGTGCTAGTGGTTTGGTAACAGGACAGAGCACAGATACGCAGTATTTT,CASGLVTGQSTDTQYF
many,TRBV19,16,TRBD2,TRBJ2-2,TGTGCCAGTAGTGTGGGGACTAAAGTACGCACCGGGGAGCTGTTTTTT,CASSVGTKVRTGELFF
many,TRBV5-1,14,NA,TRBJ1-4,TGCGCCAGCAGCGTCGTATCAACTAATGAAAAACTGTTTTTT,CASSVVSTNEKLFF
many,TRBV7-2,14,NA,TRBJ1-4,TGTGCCAGCAGCTTAAGCAGGGTCAATGAAAAACTGTTTTTT,CASSLSRVNEKLFF
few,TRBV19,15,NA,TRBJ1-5,TGTGCCAGTAGTGCTCAAAGGTCCCGCGATCAGCCCCAGCATTTT,CASSAQRSRDQPQHF
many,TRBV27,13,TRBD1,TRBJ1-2,TGTGCCAGCAGCCGGACAGGGGACCCTGGCTACACCTTC,CASSRTGDPGYTF
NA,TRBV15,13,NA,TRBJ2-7,TGTGCCACCAGTCGAGCAGCCTCCTACGAGCAGTACTTC,CATSRAASYEQYF
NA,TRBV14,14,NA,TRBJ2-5,TGTGCCAGCAGCCAAGATATGGTGGACGAGACCCAGTACTTC,CASSQDMVDETQYF
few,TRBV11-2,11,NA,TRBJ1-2,TGTGCCAGCGGTGGGCTCTATGGCTACACCTTC,CASGGLYGYTF
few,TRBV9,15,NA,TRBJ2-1,TGTGCCAGCAGCGGGGGACAGCGGGCCTACAATGAGCAGTTCTTC,CASSGGQRAYNEQFF
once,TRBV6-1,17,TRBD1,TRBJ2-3,TGTACCAGCAGTGAACCGGTGACAGGGGTTGGGGCAGATACGCAGTATTTT,CTSSEPVTGVGADTQYF
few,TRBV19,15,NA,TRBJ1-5,TGTGCCAGTAGTATAGGAACAGGCAGATATCAGCCCCAGCATTTT,CASSIGTGRYQPQHF
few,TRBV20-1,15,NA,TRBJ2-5,TGCAGTGCTAGAGTGACGGGAGAGGTGGGAGAGACCCAGTACTTC,CSARVTGEVGETQYF
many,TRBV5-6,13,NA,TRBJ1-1,TGTGCCAGCAGCCCGTCGACAGGTACTGAAGCTTTCTTT,CASSPSTGTEAFF
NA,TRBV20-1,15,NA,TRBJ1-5,TGCAGTGCTAGAGCCGGGCGCCAGCTAAATCAGCCCCAGCATTTT,CSARAGRQLNQPQHF
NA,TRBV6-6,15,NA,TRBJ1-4,TGTGCCAGCAGTTACTCGGGGGGGATGGGGGAAAAACTGTTTTTT,CASSYSGGMGEKLFF
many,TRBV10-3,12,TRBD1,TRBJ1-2,TGTGCCTCAGGACAGGGGAACTATGGCTACACCTTC,CASGQGNYGYTF
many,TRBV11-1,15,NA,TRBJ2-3,TGTGCCAGCAGCCCCCTAGGACCCATCCCAGATACGCAGTATTTT,CASSPLGPIPDTQYF
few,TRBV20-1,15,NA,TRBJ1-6,TGCAGTGCTAGAGAGGCAGGGCCCTTCGATTCACCCCTCCACTTT,CSAREAGPFDSPLHF
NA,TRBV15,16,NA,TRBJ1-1,TGTGCCACCAGCCCCTCGCAGGGTCGGATGAACACTGAAGCTTTCTTT,CATSPSQGRMNTEAFF